The source of this T cell receptor (beta chain) is a study of cytomegalovirus exposure and HLA in healthy donors. As concerns this clone: Its antigen is unidentified. Other DNA sequences in this sample translate to the same CDR3.

Overall study findings and caveats: Reports indicated that the classifier achieved high specificity and sensitivity in diagnosing cytomegalovirus status. Per a later analysis, roughly 17,000 TCR beta sequences showed association with HLA alleles at 0.05 false discovery rate.

V dropped 5 bases and J dropped 0 bases, with 16 bases sitting between them. This CDR3 comprises 16 residues. The germline gives CDR1 MNHEY, CDR2 SMNVEV (reference sequence). The primer mix had 60 Vbeta and 13 Jbeta primers. Here immunoSEQ multiplex PCR was the method, and the copy in TCRdb shows in-frame clones only, minus some. The data hold some 190,000 clones, with approximately 88% observed a single time. In nominal health when sampled, donors likely had unrecorded immune exposures nonetheless. The sequenced material came from PBMCs. The genes are TRBV27 and TRBJ1-1; possibly TRBD1 for D (5 bases). The sequence came from a boy aged 2 to 10 in good health and CMV-seronegative. CDR3 sequence reads: CASSITSGHLNTEAFF. CDR3 in DNA: TGTGCCAGCAGTATAACTTCAGGGCACCTGAACACTGAAGCTTTCTTT.